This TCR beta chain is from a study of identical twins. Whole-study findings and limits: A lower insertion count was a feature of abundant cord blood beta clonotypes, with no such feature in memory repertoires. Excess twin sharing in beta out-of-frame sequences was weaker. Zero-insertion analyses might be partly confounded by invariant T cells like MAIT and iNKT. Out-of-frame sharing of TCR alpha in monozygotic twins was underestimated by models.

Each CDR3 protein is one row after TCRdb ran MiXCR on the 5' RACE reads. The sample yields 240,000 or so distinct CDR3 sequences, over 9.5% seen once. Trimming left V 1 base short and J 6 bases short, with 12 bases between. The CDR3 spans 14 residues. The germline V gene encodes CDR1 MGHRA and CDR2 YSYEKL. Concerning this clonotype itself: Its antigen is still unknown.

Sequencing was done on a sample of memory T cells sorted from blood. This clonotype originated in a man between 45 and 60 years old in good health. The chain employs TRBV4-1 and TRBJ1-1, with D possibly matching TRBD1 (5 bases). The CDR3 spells CASSQGWGWAEAFF. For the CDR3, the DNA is TGCGCCAGCAGCCAAGGTTGGGGGTGGGCTGAAGCTTTCTTT.